The 24 T cell receptor beta chains listed next were all sequenced from one sample in a study of CD8+CD57+ T cells in acquired aplastic anemia. Whoever was chosen for sequencing had shown CD8+CD57+ cell expansion by flow cytometry. TCR beta VDJ combinations and CDR3 sequences were profiled from genomic DNA. TCRdb reanalysed the reads using MiXCR and keeps one entry per CDR3 protein. The table includes 120,000 or so distinct CDR3 sequences, nearly 40% detected once. Sequencing was carried out using sorted CD4+, CD8+, or CD8+CD57+ T cells (not recorded which) from PBMCs. The receptors were sampled from a human donor with aplastic anemia.

In the case of this clonotype: A clone one base away is much larger, so this may be a read error. The chain combines TRBV4-3 with TRBJ1-6; unclear D gene. With 0 bases removed from V and 11 bases from J, the gap between germline ends came to 14 bases. Germline CDR1 LGHNA, CDR2 YSLEER. The CDR3 is made up of 15 amino acids. The CDR3 sequence is CASSQDIQLNPPLHF. The CDR3 nucleotides read TGCGCCAGCAGCCAAGATATACAGCTGAATCCACCCCTCCACTTT.

This clonotype was seen ten or more times. The V call is TRBV5-4, the J call TRBJ1-3, with 11 bases fitting TRBD1. Unmatched junction bases numbered 8, after V lost 3 bases and J lost 3 bases. CDR1 is SGHNT and CDR2 is YYREEE in the germline V gene (reference sequence). The CDR3 loop spans 17 amino acids. The CDR3 DNA reads as TGTGCCAGCAGCTCTCCAGGACAGGGGGCATTTGGAAACACCATATATTTT. It translates to CASSSPGQGAFGNTIYF.

This clonotype was observed a few times. J is TRBJ1-2 and V is TRBV24-1; D remains unclear. Between the trimmed V and J ends, which lost 1 base and 14 bases, there was a span of 10 bases. From germline, CDR1 is KGHDR and CDR2 SFDVKD. The CDR3 spans 11 residues. The DNA for the CDR3 is TGTGCCACCAGTGATTTTCAGCGTATGACCTTC. Protein product: CATSDFQRMTF.

The chain employs TRBV2 and TRBJ1-5; D is undetermined. Between the trimmed V and J ends, which lost 4 bases and 7 bases, there was a span of 14 bases. CDR1 and CDR2 from the germline V gene are SNHLY and FYNNEI. The CDR3 consists of 14 residues. The CDR3 region has the DNA TGTGCCAGCAGTGGCCTACCCCCCGGGCAGCCCCAGCATTTT. Its protein product is CASSGLPPGQPQHF. Filled out from reference TRBV2 and TRBJ1-5, the complete variable domain reads EPEVTQTPSHQVTQMGQEVILRCVPISNHLYFYWYRQILGQKVEFLVSFYNNEISEKSEIFDDQFSVERPDGSNFTLKIRSTKLEDSAMYFCASSGLPPGQPQHFGDGTRLSIL.

In regard to this clonotype: The germline gene is not matched at one end of the junction; a read error may be the cause. The rearrangement joins TRBV6-2 or TRBV6-3 to TRBJ2-5; 7 bases are shared with TRBD2. CDR3 length equals 12 residues. The V gene's germline CDR1 is MNHEY and CDR2 SVGEGT. DNA of the CDR3: TGTGCCAGCGGACTAGTTGGCGAGACCCAGTGCTTC. This codes for CASGLVGETQCF.

This clonotype has only one observation. V is TRBV12-3 or TRBV12-4 and J is TRBJ2-7; perhaps TRBD1 as D (6 bases). The CDR3 loop spans 13 amino acids. Trimming cost V 1 base and J 5 bases, with 9 bases left between them. The CDR3 DNA reads TGTGCCAGCAGTTTAGTTCAGGGGCACGAGCAGTACTTC. Amino acid sequence: CASSLVQGHEQYF.

This clonotype was counted at least ten times. The V call is TRBV7-2, the J call TRBJ2-3; D tentatively fits TRBD1 or TRBD2 (5 bases each). CDR1 and CDR2 (germline): SGHTA, FQGNSA. The V and J ends lost 5 bases and 0 bases respectively, with 9 bases between them. The CDR3 extends over 14 amino acids. CDR3 protein: CASSRWGSTDTQYF. The CDR3 coding sequence is TGTGCCAGCAGCAGGTGGGGGAGCACAGATACGCAGTATTTT.

The chain employs TRBV29-1 and TRBJ2-7, with 9 nucleotides matching TRBD1. Germline V gives CDR1 SQVTM, CDR2 ANQGSEA. The V and J ends lost 4 bases and 2 bases, in that order; junction bases with no gene match: 6. The CDR3 runs 14 residues. This CDR3 reads CSVARDRVTYEQYF. The CDR3 coding sequence is TGCAGCGTTGCGCGGGACAGGGTAACCTACGAGCAGTACTTC.

The table lists this clonotype with many counts. The V call is TRBV5-1, the J call TRBJ2-3, with unresolved D. The CDR3 is made up of 13 amino acids. CDR1 and CDR2 (germline): SGHRS, YFSETQ. V lost 4 bases and J lost 2, with 8 bases in between. The chain's CDR3 is CASSLKLTDTQYF. Written as DNA, the CDR3 is TGCGCCAGCAGCCTCAAACTCACAGATACGCAGTATTTT.

This chain joins TRBV15 and TRBJ2-5; D is unresolved. V lost 2 bases, J lost 1 base, and 2 bases lay in between. CDR3 length: 12 residues. The germline CDR1 and CDR2 sequences are LNHNV and YYDKDF (reference sequence). CDR3 residues: CATSRSQETQYF. Here the CDR3 DNA reads TGTGCCACCAGCAGATCCCAAGAGACCCAGTACTTC.

V usage is TRBV2 and J usage is TRBJ2-5; a weak D match, TRBD2 (5 bases). CDR1 and CDR2 (germline): SNHLY, FYNNEI. The CDR3 is made up of 15 amino acids. The V end lost 1 base, the J end lost 5 bases, and 14 bases lay between the germline ends. The DNA for the CDR3 is TGTGCCAGCAGTGAAGGTGGGGTGAGGGCGGAGACCCAGTACTTC. Amino acids: CASSEGGVRAETQYF.

A few counts support this clonotype. This chain joins TRBV3-1 and TRBJ2-3, with TRBD2 as a possible D gene (5 bases). This CDR3 is 15 amino acids long. In germline, CDR1 is LGHDT, CDR2 YNNKEL (reference sequence). Trimming took 4 bases from V and 4 from J, leaving 15 bases between them. CDR3 coding DNA: TGTGCCAGCAGCCCCGCCGGGAATAGGGCAGATACGCAGTATTTT. Translated, it gives CASSPAGNRADTQYF.

This clonotype has a count of ten or more. V gene TRBV10-3 combines with J gene TRBJ1-1, with D hard to call. The V end was cut by 2 bases, the J end by 0 bases, with 7 bases between. CDR3 length: 14 amino acids. In germline, CDR1 is ENHRY, CDR2 SYGVKD. CDR3 nucleotide sequence: TGTGCCATCAGTGAGGACGGATTGAACACTGAAGCTTTCTTT. It yields the protein CAISEDGLNTEAFF.

The CDR3: CASSFQGSTEAFF. The CDR3 DNA reads as TGTGCCAGCAGTTTTCAGGGAAGCACTGAAGCTTTCTTT. V is TRBV12-3 or TRBV12-4 and J is TRBJ1-1, with a tentative D call TRBD1 (5 bases). There are 13 residues in the CDR3. V shed 3 bases and J shed 4 bases, with 9 bases lying between them.

This clonotype was seen repeatedly, ten times or more. The chain carries TRBV20-1 and TRBJ2-5, with 14 bases that match TRBD2. With 5 bases clipped from V and 5 bases from J, the junction kept 10 bases outside the gene matches. The CDR3 contains 16 residues. Germline loops: CDR1 DFQATT, CDR2 SNEGSKA (reference sequence). The CDR3 nucleotides read TGCAGTGCTGGGACTGGACTAGCGGGGGGCCGGGAGACCCAGTACTTC. This encodes CSAGTGLAGGRETQYF.

The chain uses TRBV7-9 and TRBJ2-3, with 7 bases fitting TRBD1. The ends lost 5 bases at V and 4 bases at J; junction bases unmatched: 3. Germline assignment: CDR1 SEHNR and CDR2 FQNEAQ (reference sequence). The CDR3 sequence is 13 residues long. This CDR3 is CASSRDSADTQYF. CDR3 DNA: TGTGCCAGCAGCCGGGACAGCGCAGATACGCAGTATTTT.

This clonotype has at least ten counts. This sequence joins TRBV19 and TRBJ2-4; D is undetermined. This CDR3 has 12 amino acids. The V and J ends lost 5 bases and 11 bases respectively, with 13 bases between them. Per the germline V gene, CDR1 is LNHDA and CDR2 is SQIVND (reference sequence). The CDR3 region is CASSAPLGVQYF. The CDR3 coding sequence is TGTGCCAGTAGTGCCCCCTTAGGTGTTCAGTACTTC. The full variable domain, with the rest looked up from reference TRBV19 and TRBJ2-4, is DGGITQSPKYLFRKEGQNVTLSCEQNLNHDAMYWYRQDPGQGLRLIYYSQIVNDFQKGDIAEGYSVSREKKESFPLTVTSAQKNPTAFYLCASSAPLGVQYFGAGTRLSVL.

This chain connects TRBV19 to TRBJ1-2, with 7 bases that match TRBD1. V was pared by 4 bases and J by 0 bases, with 5 bases of the junction left unmatched. The CDR3 covers 15 residues. Germline lookup yields CDR1 LNHDA and CDR2 SQIVND (reference sequence). The DNA for the CDR3 is TGTGCCAGTAGTACCTACAGGGGTGCTAACTATGGCTACACCTTC. Its translation: CASSTYRGANYGYTF.

This clonotype was detected once. The chain carries TRBV25-1 and TRBJ2-1; 16 bases are shared with TRBD2. Germline loops: CDR1 MGHDK, CDR2 SYGVNS. The CDR3 extends over 18 amino acids. V gave up 4 bases and J gave up 0 bases; unmatched junction bases: 3. This chain's CDR3 is CASSGGLAGGSSYNEQFF. For the CDR3, the DNA is TGTGCCAGCAGTGGGGGACTAGCGGGGGGGAGCTCCTACAATGAGCAGTTCTTC.

Regarding this clonotype: Sequence at one end of the junction differs from germline and may be a read error. The chain is built from TRBV6-1 and TRBJ2-1, with 10 bases matching TRBD2. Germline V lookup: CDR1 MNHNS, CDR2 SASEGT. CDR3 length: 15 amino acids. In nucleotides, the CDR3 is TGTGCCATCAGTGAAGCGGGAGGGGACATACCAGAGCAGTTCTTC. Amino acids: CAISEAGGDIPEQFF.

This clonotype appeared many times. V is TRBV6-6 and J is TRBJ1-1; D possibly corresponds to TRBD1 (5 bases). Per the germline V gene, CDR1 is MNHNY and CDR2 is SVGAGI (reference sequence). V lost 3 bases and J 4 bases, leaving 15 bases between the germline ends. CDR3 length: 15 amino acids. The CDR3 nucleotides read TGTGCCAGCAGTTATGGGACGGCGTTGGTCACTGAAGCTTTCTTT. This gives the protein CASSYGTALVTEAFF.

This clonotype was seen a handful of times. V is TRBV9 and J is TRBJ2-3; 16 nucleotides agree with TRBD2. The germline CDR1 and CDR2 sequences are SGDLS and YYNGEE. The ends lost 2 bases at V and 6 bases at J; junction bases unmatched: 9. The CDR3 is made up of 18 amino acids. The chain's CDR3 is CASSVQVGLAGGRDTQYF. The CDR3 DNA follows: TGTGCCAGCAGCGTCCAGGTGGGACTAGCGGGGGGGCGGGATACGCAGTATTTT.

As concerns this clonotype: A much larger clone differs from this one at a single base, so this may be a read error. This sequence joins TRBV6-5 and TRBJ1-5; D remains ambiguous. In germline, CDR1 is MNHEY, CDR2 SVGAGI. The CDR3 has 13 residues. CDR3 sequence (DNA): TGTGCCTGCAGTTTCTTAGAAGGTCAGCCCCAGCATTTT. It yields the protein CACSFLEGQPQHF.

This sequence joins TRBV6-2 or TRBV6-3 and TRBJ1-5; possibly TRBD1 for D (6 bases). Trimming took 2 bases from V and 1 from J, leaving 9 bases between them. Germline V gene lookup returns CDR1 MNHEY and CDR2 SVGEGT. CDR3 length: 15 amino acids. CDR3 residues: CASSYPRGSNQPQHF. CDR3 in DNA: TGTGCCAGCAGTTACCCAAGGGGGAGCAATCAGCCCCAGCATTTT.